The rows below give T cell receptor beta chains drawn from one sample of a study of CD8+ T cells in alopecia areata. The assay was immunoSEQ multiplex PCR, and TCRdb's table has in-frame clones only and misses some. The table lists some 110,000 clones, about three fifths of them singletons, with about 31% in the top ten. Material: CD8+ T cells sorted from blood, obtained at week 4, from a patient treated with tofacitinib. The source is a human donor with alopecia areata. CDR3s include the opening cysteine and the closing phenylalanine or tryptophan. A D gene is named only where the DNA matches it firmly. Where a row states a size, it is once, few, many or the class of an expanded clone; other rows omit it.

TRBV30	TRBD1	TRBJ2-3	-	CAWSGQGAKDTQYF	TGTGCCTGGAGCGGACAGGGGGCTAAAGATACGCAGTATTTT
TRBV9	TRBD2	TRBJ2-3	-	CASSGTSGARSGADTQYF	TGTGCCAGCAGCGGAACTAGCGGGGCGAGATCTGGGGCAGATACGCAGTATTTT
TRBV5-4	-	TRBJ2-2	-	CASSFRRENTGELFF	TGTGCCAGCAGCTTTAGGAGGGAAAACACCGGGGAGCTGTTTTTT
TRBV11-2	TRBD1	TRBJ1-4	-	CASSTWTGRSEKLFF	TGTGCCAGCAGCACCTGGACAGGGAGAAGCGAAAAACTGTTTTTT
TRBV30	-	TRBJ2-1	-	CAWCRGTDEQFF	TGTGCCTGGTGTCGGGGTACCGATGAGCAGTTCTTC
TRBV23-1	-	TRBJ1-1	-	CASSQSATEAFF	TGCGCCAGCAGTCAGTCGGCCACTGAAGCTTTCTTT
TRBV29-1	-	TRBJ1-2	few	CSVEGLRYGYTF	TGCAGCGTTGAAGGTCTTCGCTATGGCTACACCTTC
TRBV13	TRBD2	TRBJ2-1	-	CASSFHGGGAAEQFF	TGTGCCAGCAGCTTTCACGGCGGGGGGGCCGCTGAGCAGTTCTTC
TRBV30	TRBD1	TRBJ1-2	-	CAWTGGNGYTF	TGTGCCTGGACAGGGGGAAATGGCTACACCTTC
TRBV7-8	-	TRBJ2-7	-	CASSPPGTVSYEQYF	TGTGCCAGCAGTCCTCCCGGGACGGTATCCTACGAGCAGTACTTC
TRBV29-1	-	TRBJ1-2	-	CSVRTGHGYTF	TGCAGCGTCCGAACAGGTCATGGCTACACCTTC
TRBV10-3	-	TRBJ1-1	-	CAISELGTYGTEAFF	TGTGCCATCAGTGAACTAGGGACGTACGGCACTGAAGCTTTCTTT
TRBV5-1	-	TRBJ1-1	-	CASSLKEGYMNTEAFF	TGCGCCAGCAGCTTAAAGGAGGGGTACATGAACACTGAAGCTTTCTTT
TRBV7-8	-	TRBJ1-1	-	CASSLAFFDRKGINTEAFF	TGTGCCAGCAGCTTAGCGTTCTTCGACAGGAAGGGGATTAACACTGAAGCTTTCTTT
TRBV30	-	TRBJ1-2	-	CAWRRGGGRLLGF	TGTGCCTGGAGGCGGGGGGGCGGACGCCTTCTAGGATTC
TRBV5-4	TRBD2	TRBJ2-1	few	CASKDGGANNEQFF	TGTGCCAGCAAGGACGGGGGGGCCAATAATGAGCAGTTCTTC
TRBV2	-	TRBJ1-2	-	CASRSLGRQLNYGYTF	TGTGCCAGCAGGTCCTTAGGACGCCAGCTTAACTATGGCTACACCTTC
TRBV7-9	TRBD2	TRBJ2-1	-	CASSLVASGGPHEQFF	TGTGCCAGCAGCTTAGTCGCTAGCGGGGGGCCCCATGAGCAGTTCTTC
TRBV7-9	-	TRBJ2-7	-	CASSLSDAVEQYF	TGTGCCAGCAGCTTATCCGACGCGGTCGAGCAGTACTTC
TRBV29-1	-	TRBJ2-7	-	CSVEDPGRSSYEQYF	TGCAGCGTTGAAGATCCGGGCCGTAGCTCCTACGAGCAGTACTTC
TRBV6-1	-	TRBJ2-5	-	CASSVGPYQETQYF	TGTGCCAGCAGTGTGGGACCGTACCAAGAGACCCAGTACTTC
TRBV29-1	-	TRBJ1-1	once	CSVGGGESLTEAFF	TGCAGCGTTGGGGGAGGAGAATCCCTCACTGAAGCTTTCTTT
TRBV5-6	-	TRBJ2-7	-	CASSPVGGSNEQYF	TGTGCCAGCAGCCCCGTTGGAGGGAGCAACGAGCAGTACTTC
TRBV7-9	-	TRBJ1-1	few	CASSSPDEQVEAFF	TGTGCCAGCAGCTCCCCTGATGAGCAGGTCGAAGCTTTCTTT
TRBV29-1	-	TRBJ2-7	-	CSVEVRDSYEQYF	TGCAGCGTTGAAGTTCGGGACTCCTACGAGCAGTACTTC
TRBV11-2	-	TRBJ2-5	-	CASSSELVELQESLETQYF	TGTGCCAGCAGTTCCGAACTAGTAGAACTCCAAGAATCACTGGAGACCCAGTACTTC
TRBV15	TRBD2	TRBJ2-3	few	CATSRDPGLATDTQYF	TGTGCCACCAGCAGAGATCCGGGACTAGCGACAGATACGCAGTATTTT
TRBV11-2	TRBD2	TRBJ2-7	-	CASSQLAGPGDEQYF	TGTGCCAGCAGCCAACTAGCGGGGCCCGGCGACGAGCAGTACTTC
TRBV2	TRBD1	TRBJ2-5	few	CASKPGQQETQYF	TGTGCCAGCAAGCCGGGACAGCAAGAGACCCAGTACTTC
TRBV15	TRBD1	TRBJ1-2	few	CATSTDRGDYGYTF	TGTGCCACCAGCACGGACAGGGGAGACTATGGCTACACCTTC
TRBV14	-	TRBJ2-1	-	CASSQEEGRVAWYNEQFF	TGTGCCAGCAGCCAAGAAGAAGGTCGGGTAGCGTGGTACAATGAGCAGTTCTTC
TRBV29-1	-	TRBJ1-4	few	CSAPGPLNEKLFF	TGCAGCGCACCGGGACCCTTGAATGAAAAACTGTTTTTT
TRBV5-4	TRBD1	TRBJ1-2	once	CASSSWNRGLEDYGYTF	TGTGCCAGCAGCTCCTGGAACAGGGGATTAGAAGACTATGGCTACACCTTC
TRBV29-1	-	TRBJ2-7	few	CSVFTGSYEQYF	TGCAGCGTTTTCACAGGGTCCTACGAGCAGTACTTC
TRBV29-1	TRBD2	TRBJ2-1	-	CSVEDQLAGAYNEQFF	TGCAGCGTTGAAGATCAACTAGCGGGGGCTTACAATGAGCAGTTCTTC
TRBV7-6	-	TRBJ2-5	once	CASSLTQGQETQYF	TGTGCCAGCAGCTTAACCCAGGGGCAAGAGACCCAGTACTTC
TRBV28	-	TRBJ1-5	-	CASSSKLSNQPQHF	TGTGCCAGCAGTTCCAAGCTTAGCAATCAGCCCCAGCATTTT
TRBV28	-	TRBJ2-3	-	CASSLGLSRATDTQYF	TGTGCCAGCAGTTTGGGGCTCTCGCGAGCGACAGATACGCAGTATTTT
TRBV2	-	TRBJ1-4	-	CASRPRIATNEKLFF	TGTGCCAGCAGACCCCGGATTGCAACTAATGAAAAACTGTTTTTT
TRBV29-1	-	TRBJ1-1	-	CSVLIVGAGPNTEAFF	TGCAGCGTTTTAATCGTGGGGGCAGGGCCGAACACTGAAGCTTTCTTT
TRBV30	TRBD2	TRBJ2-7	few	CACRGGHVYEQYF	TGTGCCTGCCGCGGGGGTCACGTCTACGAGCAGTACTTC